These T cell receptor beta chains were read from a single sample in a study of blood T cells in healthy people across ages. TCRdb redid the calling of the 5' RACE reads with MiXCR, one entry per CDR3 protein. The sample contains over 1.5 million distinct CDR3 sequences, approximately 50% of which appear only once. What was sequenced was blood. Source of these receptors: a woman aged 40 to 49 in good health. Both conserved end residues are part of each CDR3. The order of the fields is clone size, J gene, V gene, D gene, CDR3 DNA, CDR3 protein. The D gene is left open where the match is weak. A row's size may be missing; if present it is once, few, many or a size class.

>-|TRBJ2-7|TRBV29-1|TRBD1
TGCAGCGCCCGCCCGGGCCAGGGGGCCTACGAGCAGTACTTC
CSARPGQGAYEQYF
>-|TRBJ2-7|TRBV19|-
TGTGCCAGTAGTATGGGACGGTACTCCTACGAGCAGTACTTC
CASSMGRYSYEQYF
>-|TRBJ2-1|TRBV7-7|-
TGTGCTAGCAGCATAACCGCAAGCGCAATTGAGCAGTTCTTC
CASSITASAIEQFF
>-|TRBJ2-1|TRBV5-1|-
TGCCCCAGCAGCCCCCTCTGGGGTGGGGTCAATGAGCAGTTCTTC
CPSSPLWGGVNEQFF
>-|TRBJ2-3|TRBV12-3/TRBV12-4|TRBD2
TGTGCCACCTTCCTAGCGGGGGCGAGACGGGATACGCAGTATTTT
CATFLAGARRDTQYF
>once|TRBJ2-1|TRBV5-1|-
TGCGCCAGCAGCTTCGTAGGGGGGATGGACAATGAGCAGTTCTTC
CASSFVGGMDNEQFF
>-|TRBJ2-7|TRBV4-2|-
TGTGCCAGCAGCCAAGCGGGACCCCCGCTATACAATGAGCAGTACTTC
CASSQAGPPLYNEQYF
>-|TRBJ2-3|TRBV7-2|TRBD2
TGTGCCAGCAGCTTACCAGCTAGCGGGGTAAACACAGATACGCAGTATTTT
CASSLPASGVNTDTQYF
>-|TRBJ2-4|TRBV12-3/TRBV12-4|TRBD2
TGTGCCAGCAGTTCGCGGGGGGGAGAGGCCATTCAGTACTTC
CASSSRGGEAIQYF
>-|TRBJ1-2|TRBV20-1|-
TGCAGTGCTAGAGATTGGGCCGGGTTGTCTGGCTACACCTTC
CSARDWAGLSGYTF
>-|TRBJ1-2|TRBV4-3|TRBD1
TGCGCCAGCAGCCAAGAGACAGGGATTGGAGGCTACACCTTC
CASSQETGIGGYTF
>-|TRBJ2-3|TRBV27|TRBD2
TGTGCCAGCAGTGCGGGAGGGACGGCCACAGATACGCAGTATTTT
CASSAGGTATDTQYF
>few|TRBJ2-7|TRBV20-1|-
TGCAGTGCTATAATGGCCACGAAACCAAATACCTACGAGCAGTACTTC
CSAIMATKPNTYEQYF
>-|TRBJ2-7|TRBV5-1|TRBD2
TGCGCCAGCAGCTTGGCCGATGCCCTAGCGGGGGCCGAGCAGTACTTC
CASSLADALAGAEQYF
>few|TRBJ2-5|TRBV15|-
TGTGCCACCAGCGCCCGCCGGGTCATAAACCAAGAGACCCAGTACTTC
CATSARRVINQETQYF
>few|TRBJ2-7|TRBV7-9|TRBD1
TGTGCCAGCAGCGTGGGACAGGGAAATGAGCAGTACTTC
CASSVGQGNEQYF
>few|TRBJ2-4|TRBV5-6|TRBD1
TGTGCCAGCAGACGACCCGGGACAGGAAACATTCAGTACTTC
CASRRPGTGNIQYF
>few|TRBJ2-1|TRBV5-1|-
TGCGCCAGCAGCTGGACCGCGGGGGCGGCTTACAATGAGCAGTTCTTC
CASSWTAGAAYNEQFF
>-|TRBJ2-3|TRBV6-4|-
TGTGCCACCTACCCGGAGACAGATACGCAGTATTTT
CATYPETDTQYF
>once|TRBJ2-1|TRBV25-1|TRBD1
TGTGCCAGCAGTGAATACGGACAGGGTGGCAATGAGCAGTTCTTC
CASSEYGQGGNEQFF
>-|TRBJ2-5|TRBV14|TRBD1
TGTGCCAGCAGCCATCCGGGACAGGGAAAAGGGGCCCAGTACTTC
CASSHPGQGKGAQYF
>-|TRBJ2-1|TRBV10-3|TRBD1
TGTGCCATCATGCCGGACAGGGGGAAGGCTGAGCAGTTCTTC
CAIMPDRGKAEQFF
>-|TRBJ2-5|TRBV3-1|TRBD2
TGTGCCAGCAGCCAAGGACTAGCGGGGGGCACCGACCAAGAGACCCAGTACTTC
CASSQGLAGGTDQETQYF
>-|TRBJ1-1|TRBV19|-
TGTGCCAGTAGTATAGAAACCCGGGGCGCTGAAGCTTTCTTT
CASSIETRGAEAFF
>-|TRBJ2-7|TRBV5-6|-
TGTGCCAGCAGCTTTGAGGACTACGAGCAGTACTTC
CASSFEDYEQYF
>-|TRBJ2-7|TRBV7-4|TRBD1
TGTGCCAGCAGCTTAAGGGGGACAGAACCCTACGAGCAGTACTTC
CASSLRGTEPYEQYF
>-|TRBJ1-2|TRBV6-2/TRBV6-3|TRBD1
TGTGCCAGCAGTACAGGGGTCCATGGCTACACCTTC
CASSTGVHGYTF
>-|TRBJ2-1|TRBV12-3/TRBV12-4|TRBD1
TGTGCCAGCAGTATCGACAGGGGGCAGGAGACCCAGTTCTTC
CASSIDRGQETQFF
>-|TRBJ2-1|TRBV7-9|-
TGTGCCAGCAGCTTAGTTGGGGGGCAGAGCAATGAGCAGTTCTTC
CASSLVGGQSNEQFF
>-|TRBJ2-6|TRBV3-1|TRBD1
TGTGCCAGCAGCCAACACGCCGGGACAGGGTCCCCCTCTGGGGCCAACGTCCTGACTTTC
CASSQHAGTGSPSGANVLTF
>few|TRBJ2-3|TRBV2|-
TGTGCCAGCATGAGAACGGGGGCCTCTTCGGATACGCAGTATTTT
CASMRTGASSDTQYF
>few|TRBJ2-1|TRBV6-5|TRBD2
TGTGCCAGCAGTACCCGGGGGGTTGGCAATGAGCAGTTCTTC
CASSTRGVGNEQFF
>-|TRBJ2-7|TRBV12-3/TRBV12-4|TRBD1
TGTGCCAGCAGCCGACAGGGGCAGGGCTTCGAGCAGTACTTC
CASSRQGQGFEQYF
>-|TRBJ2-1|TRBV10-1|TRBD1
TGCGCCAGCAGCGGAGCGACAGGGCTATACAATGAGCAGTTCTTC
CASSGATGLYNEQFF
>-|TRBJ2-3|TRBV11-3|TRBD1
TGTGCCAGCAGCTCGCTGACAGGGAGTACGCAGTATTTT
CASSSLTGSTQYF
>few|TRBJ2-5|TRBV7-2|TRBD1
TGTGCCAGCAGTGACAGGGGGTGGAAGACCCAGTACTTC
CASSDRGWKTQYF
>few|TRBJ1-6|TRBV3-1|-
TGTGCCAGCAGACCCCTCTACCAGGGCCCCCTCCACTTT
CASRPLYQGPLHF
>-|TRBJ1-1|TRBV4-1|-
TGCGCCAGCAGCCAAGGTCGGGGGGACACTGAAGCTTTCTTT
CASSQGRGDTEAFF
>many|TRBJ2-3|TRBV7-2|-
TGTGCCAGCAGCGGGGGCGCAGATACGCAGTATTTT
CASSGGADTQYF
>-|TRBJ1-4|TRBV9|-
TGTGCCAGCAGCGCCCGGACAGATACCTCCATTGATGAAAAACTGTTTTTT
CASSARTDTSIDEKLFF
>-|TRBJ2-1|TRBV4-1|-
TGCGCCAGCAGCCAAGATCTTTCGGCGTACGAATACAATGAGCAGTTCTTC
CASSQDLSAYEYNEQFF
>-|TRBJ2-1|TRBV6-1|-
TGTGCCAGCAGCCAGCCCGGGGAGGCGAGCTCCTACAATGGGCAGTTCTTC
CASSQPGEASSYNGQFF
>few|TRBJ1-2|TRBV20-1|TRBD1
TGCAGTGCTAGAGGGAGGACAGGGGAGGGCTACACCTTC
CSARGRTGEGYTF
>few|TRBJ1-4|TRBV12-3/TRBV12-4|-
TGTGCCAGCAGTTCCGCAGGATTGTGGGAAAAACTGTTTTTT
CASSSAGLWEKLFF
>-|TRBJ2-7|TRBV4-3|-
TGCACCAGCAGCCAGGGACAAAGGAACGAGCAGTACTTC
CTSSQGQRNEQYF
>-|TRBJ2-3|TRBV5-1|-
TGCGCCAGCAATAGCTACGGTAGCACAGATACGCAGTATTTT
CASNSYGSTDTQYF
>-|TRBJ2-1|TRBV12-3/TRBV12-4|TRBD2
TGTGCCACCCGACTAGCGGGGGGGCCGAATGAGCAGTTCTTC
CATRLAGGPNEQFF
>-|TRBJ1-1|TRBV12-3/TRBV12-4|-
TGTGCCAGCAGCAAACAGGGCGGGGGTGAAGCTTTCTTT
CASSKQGGGEAFF
>-|TRBJ1-2|TRBV19|-
TGTGCCAGTAGTATTGTAGGCTCCAACTATGGCTACACCTTC
CASSIVGSNYGYTF
>few|TRBJ1-1|TRBV7-2|-
TGTGCCAGCAGAAGTATCGGGGTCACTGAAGCTTTCTTT
CASRSIGVTEAFF
>-|TRBJ1-5|TRBV5-1|TRBD1
TGCGCCAGCAGCAGGACAGGGAATAACAATCAGCCCCAGCATTTT
CASSRTGNNNQPQHF
>-|TRBJ2-7|TRBV5-1|TRBD2
TGCGCCAGCAGCCCCAGAGCCGGGACTAGCGGTACCTACGAGCAGTACTTC
CASSPRAGTSGTYEQYF
>few|TRBJ2-1|TRBV5-1|-
TGCGCCAGCAAGTGGCTAGCCGGCTCCTACAATGAGCAGTTCTTC
CASKWLAGSYNEQFF